The present entry profiles one TCR beta chain with its context. Its antigen is unknown. The data stem from a study of cytomegalovirus exposure and HLA in healthy donors. As for the study in general: Most genotyped donors, approximately 81% of about 430, had Caucasian-associated genetic ancestry.

Study-wide findings and caveats: Most TCR sequences showed up rarely, but some public TCRs showed up in many donors.

V was shortened by 6 bases and J by 2 bases, with 12 bases between the two germline ends. Germline assignment: CDR1 SGHTA and CDR2 FQGNSA. This CDR3 is built from 14 residues. Vbeta (60) and Jbeta (13) primers were used in the PCR. TCRdb's copy holds only in-frame clones and misses some; the assay was immunoSEQ multiplex PCR. The table lists roughly 140,000 clones, about 75% of them singletons, with about 0.66% in the top ten. This receptor was obtained from a male donor in good health and CMV-seronegative. This chain joins TRBV7-2 and TRBJ2-3, with a possible D match to TRBD2 (5 bases). The sample comprised PBMCs. The CDR3 loop reads CASRDGSSTDTQYF. CDR3 bases: TGTGCCAGCAGGGATGGGAGTTCCACAGATACGCAGTATTTT.